The rows below give T cell receptor beta chains drawn from one sample of a study of blood T cell repertoires in COVID-19. The repertoire was sequenced with immunoSEQ multiplex PCR; TCRdb's copy has only in-frame clones and lacks some. The profile shows 200,000 to 300,000 clones, roughly 80% of them singletons. Sequencing input: peripheral blood. These receptors were taken from an older woman with acute or convalescent COVID-19. Both conserved end residues are part of each CDR3. D genes are given only for firm matches. Size values are once, few and many counts, or a class for expanded clones, and some rows have none.

TRBV5-6	few	TRBD1	TRBJ1-5	TGTGCCAGCAGCTTAATGCGGACAGGGGGAAGTCAGCCCCAGCATTTT	CASSLMRTGGSQPQHF
TRBV5-1	NA	TRBD1	TRBJ2-2	TGCGCCAGCAGCTTACCGACAGGGGCCACCGGGGAGCTGTTTTTT	CASSLPTGATGELFF
TRBV5-1	NA	NA	TRBJ2-3	TGCGCCAGCAGCTTAGGGGTCACCTACACAGATACGCAGTATTTT	CASSLGVTYTDTQYF
TRBV10-2	NA	NA	TRBJ2-7	TGCGCCAGCAGGGAAACGTTTGGGGCGTCCTACGAGCAGTACTTC	CASRETFGASYEQYF
TRBV10-3	NA	NA	TRBJ2-5	TGTGCCATCAGTGAAGTCGTCGTTGGAAACAGGGTACAAGAGACCCAGTACTTC	CAISEVVVGNRVQETQYF
TRBV7-2	NA	NA	TRBJ2-2	TGTGCCAGCAGCCCCGGGGGCGACAGGGCGAACACCGGGGAGCTGTTTTTT	CASSPGGDRANTGELFF
TRBV7-2	few	TRBD2	TRBJ2-5	TGTGCCAGCAGCTTCAGCGGGGGGCCAAGAGAGACCCAGTACTTC	CASSFSGGPRETQYF
TRBV9	NA	TRBD1	TRBJ1-3	TGTGCCAGCAGCGTAGGACAGGGGGTGACTGGAAACACCATATATTTT	CASSVGQGVTGNTIYF
TRBV5-4	NA	TRBD1	TRBJ1-2	TGTGCCAGCAGAACCCCTGGACAGGACTATGGCTACACCTTC	CASRTPGQDYGYTF
TRBV15	NA	TRBD1	TRBJ1-6	TGTGCCACCAGCAGAGTGGAGACAGGGCTAAGGAATTCACCCCTCCACTTT	CATSRVETGLRNSPLHF
TRBV7-9	NA	NA	TRBJ1-5	TGTGCCAGCAGTTCGACAGGCGACTATCAGCCCCAGCATTTT	CASSSTGDYQPQHF